This T cell receptor beta chain was captured by sequencing in a study of OX40 agonist ivuxolimab in advanced cancers. About the research overall: Every 2 weeks, patients received ivuxolimab intravenously, dosed at 0.01 to 10 mg/kg.

Profiling relied on immunoSEQ multiplex PCR, and the TCRdb table lists in-frame clones only, not all of them. The data contain more than 25,000 clones, roughly four fifths of them singletons. The CDR3 totals 14 residues. This sequence was found in an adult with an advanced solid tumor such as melanoma, head and neck, liver or kidney cancer. The starting material was CD4+ or CD8+ T cells sorted from blood, obtained in a trial of the OX40 agonist ivuxolimab. V is TRBV21-1 and J is TRBJ1-2; TRBD1, as called in the table, went unchecked against the DNA. TRBV21-1 is marked as a pseudogene. CDR3 in DNA: TGTGCCAGCAGCAAAGAGGAAGGGGGAAATGGCTACACCTTC. Translation: CASSKEEGGNGYTF.